This TCR beta chain was captured by sequencing in a study of post-analysis software for immune sequencing data. Overall study findings and caveats: TRBV segments more frequent in patients than in controls numbered several and included TRBV5-6, TRBV5-1 and TRBV20-1.

V dropped 2 bases and J dropped 4 bases, with 20 bases sitting between them. The germline gives CDR1 ENHRY, CDR2 SYGVKD. CDR3 length: 18 residues. A note on this clonotype: Its antigen is not identified.

Each TCR beta cDNA library carried unique molecular identifiers. TCRdb passed the PCR reads through MiXCR, listing each CDR3 protein once. The sample has hundreds of thousands of distinct CDR3 sequences; about 40% are singletons. This clonotype originated in a girl aged 5-17 years with multiple sclerosis. The chain uses TRBV10-3 and TRBJ1-4; D call uncertain. Sequences were obtained from blood. The CDR3 DNA sequence: TGTGCCATCAGTGAGACGAGCCCTGACCTGGTCGGTAATGAAAAACTGTTTTTT. Encoded protein: CAISETSPDLVGNEKLFF.